This entry features one T cell receptor beta chain sequence. What it binds is not known. Looked up from germline, CDR1 is MDHEN and CDR2 is SYDVKM. Deletions cut 7 bases from V and 1 base from J, with 10 bases between. The CDR3 is 13 amino acids. The data originate from a study of PD-L1 blockade in urothelial cancer. On the study more broadly: Median T cell yield per blood sample was about 140,000 cells. Study-level points and caveats: Better progression-free and overall survival followed lower pretreatment blood clonality. When measured at 3 weeks, tumor-associated blood clones expanded more in durable-benefit patients.

Time point indicated: pretreatment peripheral blood. Method: immunoSEQ multiplex PCR; TCRdb's copy keeps in-frame clones and lacks some. In the table there are 65,000 to 90,000 clones, roughly 84% of which are singletons. The material was PBMCs, obtained around atezolizumab (anti-PD-L1) treatment. The chain carries TRBV28 and TRBJ1-1; no definite D call. The clonotype originates from a woman aged 65 to 85 with urothelial cancer. The CDR3 DNA is TGTGCCAGCACCGAGGGAGGGAACACTGAAGCTTTCTTT. It translates to CASTEGGNTEAFF.